These T cell receptor beta chains were read from a single sample in a study of human T cells and chemical hapten exposure. TCRdb reprocessed the RACE reads with MiXCR, giving one entry per CDR3 protein. This sample has around 99,000 distinct CDR3 sequences, with 9.2% found just once. The specimen was whole blood, collected in connection with sensitization to the hapten diphenylcyclopropenone (DPC). These receptor sequences come from a woman in her 40s with alopecia areata. Some clones in this sample may be carry-over from other donors' samples. The CDR3 runs from the conserved cysteine through the conserved F or W. D genes are given only for firm matches. Rows give clone size only sometimes, using once, few, many, or a class for an expanded clone.

V gene	clone size	D gene	J gene	CDR3 DNA	CDR3 protein
TRBV6-5	NA	NA	TRBJ1-5	TGTGCCAGCAGTTACTCCCCGGGTCAGCCCCAGCATTTT	CASSYSPGQPQHF
TRBV4-3	few	TRBD1	TRBJ1-2	TGCGCCAGCAGCCAAGACAGGGGGCTCTATGGCTACACCTTC	CASSQDRGLYGYTF
TRBV28	many	TRBD2	TRBJ2-3	TGTGCCAGCAGTTTGCCCAGCGGGGGGTCCGATACGCAGTATTTT	CASSLPSGGSDTQYF
TRBV11-2	few	NA	TRBJ2-5	TGTGCCAGCAGTTCGTTGGTCGTAGAGACCCAGTACTTC	CASSSLVVETQYF
TRBV11-2	many	NA	TRBJ2-2	TGTGCCAGCAGCTTAGGCCCCTACACCGGGGAGCTGTTTTTT	CASSLGPYTGELFF
TRBV28	NA	TRBD1	TRBJ1-2	TGTGCCAGCAGAAGACAGGGGGCAGGCTATGGCTACACCTTC	CASRRQGAGYGYTF
TRBV7-8	many	NA	TRBJ1-4	TGTGCCAGCAGCTTATTACCAGGATTGGCTAATGAAAAACTGTTTTTT	CASSLLPGLANEKLFF
TRBV2	many	NA	TRBJ2-2	TGTGCCAGCAGTGCACAGCGGGCCGGGGAGCTGTTTTTT	CASSAQRAGELFF
TRBV28	NA	NA	TRBJ2-7	TGTGCCAGCAGTTTCCCCGGGGTCCCCTACGAGCAGTACTTC	CASSFPGVPYEQYF
TRBV7-2	few	NA	TRBJ1-6	TGTGCCAGCAGCCCCACGGGGGGGCGGCAGGATTCACCCCTCCACTTT	CASSPTGGRQDSPLHF
TRBV19	many	TRBD2	TRBJ2-1	TGTGCCAGTCATACCGGGACTAGCGTCACTGAGCAGTTCTTC	CASHTGTSVTEQFF
TRBV3-1	few	NA	TRBJ2-2	TGTGCCAGCAGCCAATTGGGATCAACCGGGGAGCTGTTTTTT	CASSQLGSTGELFF
TRBV5-5	few	TRBD1	TRBJ2-2	TGTGCCAGCAGGTTGGGACAGGGGGCCTTGACCGGGGAGCTGTTTTTT	CASRLGQGALTGELFF
TRBV28	NA	NA	TRBJ2-2	TGTGCCAGCAGTTCTGTGAGGGACACCGGGGAGCTGTTTTTT	CASSSVRDTGELFF
TRBV6-5	NA	NA	TRBJ2-3	TGTGCCAGTGTGGGAGATACGCAGTATTTT	CASVGDTQYF
TRBV2	many	NA	TRBJ2-3	TGTGCCAGCGTCGGGCAGTTCACAGATACGCAGTATTTT	CASVGQFTDTQYF